A selection of T cell receptor beta chains follows, all from one sample in a study of OX40 agonist ivuxolimab in advanced cancers. Generated by immunoSEQ multiplex PCR, the TCRdb table keeps only in-frame clones and is missing some. The profile covers tens of thousands of clones, with just over 90% appearing a single time and approximately 19% taken by the ten largest. The material sequenced was CD4+ or CD8+ T cells sorted from blood, taken in a trial of the OX40 agonist ivuxolimab. The origin of the receptors is an adult with an advanced solid tumor such as melanoma, head and neck, liver or kidney cancer. CDR3s include the opening cysteine and the closing phenylalanine or tryptophan. The D gene is left open where the match is weak. Not every row has a clone size; where given, it reads once, few, many or a size class.

-	TRBJ2-7	TRBV7-9	-	CASSLSGGRDSYEQYF	TGTGCCAGCAGCTTATCTGGGGGAAGGGACTCCTACGAGCAGTACTTC
-	TRBJ2-7	TRBV4-1	-	CASSQVTGRSYEQYF	TGCGCCAGCAGCCAAGTCACAGGAAGATCCTACGAGCAGTACTTC
-	TRBJ1-1	TRBV5-1	-	CASSTHPGSETEAFF	TGCGCCAGCAGCACACACCCGGGTTCGGAGACTGAAGCTTTCTTT
-	TRBJ1-2	TRBV5-6	-	CASSPGYYGYTF	TGTGCCAGCAGCCCCGGATACTATGGCTACACCTTC
-	TRBJ2-3	TRBV7-3	-	CASSSQSGPTDTQYF	TGTGCCAGCAGCTCACAGAGCGGGCCCACAGATACGCAGTATTTT
-	TRBJ1-4	TRBV2	-	CASRDPREKLFF	TGTGCCAGCCGGGACCCACGAGAAAAACTGTTTTTT
-	TRBJ1-5	TRBV6-1	TRBD1	CASSWTGTNQPQHF	TGTGCCAGCAGTTGGACAGGGACTAATCAGCCCCAGCATTTT
once	TRBJ1-1	TRBV5-6	-	CASSFPNTEAFF	TGTGCCAGCAGCTTCCCGAACACTGAAGCTTTCTTT
-	TRBJ2-7	TRBV4-1	-	CASSQAIGAYEQYF	TGCGCCAGCAGCCAGGCGATCGGGGCCTACGAGCAGTACTTC
-	TRBJ2-1	TRBV19	-	CATSGLATYNEQFF	TGTGCCACCTCGGGGTTGGCCACCTACAATGAGCAGTTCTTC
-	TRBJ2-7	TRBV4-1	-	CASSPNRDYEQYF	TGCGCCAGCAGCCCCAACCGGGATTACGAGCAGTACTTC
-	TRBJ2-4	TRBV10-3	-	CAISESEVAKNIQYF	TGTGCCATCAGTGAGTCGGAAGTAGCCAAAAACATTCAGTACTTC